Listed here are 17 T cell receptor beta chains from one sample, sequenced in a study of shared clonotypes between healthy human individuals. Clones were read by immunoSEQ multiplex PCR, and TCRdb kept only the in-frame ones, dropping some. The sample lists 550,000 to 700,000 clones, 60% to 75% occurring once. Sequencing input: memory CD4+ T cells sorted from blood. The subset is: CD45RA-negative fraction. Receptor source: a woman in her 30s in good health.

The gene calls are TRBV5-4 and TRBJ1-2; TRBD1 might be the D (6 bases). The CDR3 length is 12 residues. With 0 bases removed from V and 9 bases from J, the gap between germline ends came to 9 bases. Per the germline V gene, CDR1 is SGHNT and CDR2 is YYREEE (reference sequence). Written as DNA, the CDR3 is TGTGCCAGCAGCTTGGCAGGGGCCCGCTACACCTTC. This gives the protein CASSLAGARYTF.

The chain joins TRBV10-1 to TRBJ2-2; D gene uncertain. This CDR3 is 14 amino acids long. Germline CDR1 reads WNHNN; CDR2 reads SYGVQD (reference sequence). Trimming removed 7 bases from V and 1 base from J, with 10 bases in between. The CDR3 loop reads CASMETLNTGELFF. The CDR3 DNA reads TGCGCCAGCATGGAGACACTGAACACCGGGGAGCTGTTTTTT.

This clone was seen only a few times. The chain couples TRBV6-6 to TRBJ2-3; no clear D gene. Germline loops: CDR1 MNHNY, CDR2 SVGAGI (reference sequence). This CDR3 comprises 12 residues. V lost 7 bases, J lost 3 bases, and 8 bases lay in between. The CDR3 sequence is CASKIDTDTQYF. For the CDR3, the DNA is TGTGCCAGCAAAATAGATACAGATACGCAGTATTTT.

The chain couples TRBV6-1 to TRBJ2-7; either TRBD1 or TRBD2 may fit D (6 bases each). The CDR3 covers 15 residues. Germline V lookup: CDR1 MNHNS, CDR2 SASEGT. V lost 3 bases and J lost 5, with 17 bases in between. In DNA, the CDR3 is TGTGCCAGCAGTGATAAAGGCTCCGGGGGCCACGAGCAGTACTTC. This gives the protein CASSDKGSGGHEQYF.

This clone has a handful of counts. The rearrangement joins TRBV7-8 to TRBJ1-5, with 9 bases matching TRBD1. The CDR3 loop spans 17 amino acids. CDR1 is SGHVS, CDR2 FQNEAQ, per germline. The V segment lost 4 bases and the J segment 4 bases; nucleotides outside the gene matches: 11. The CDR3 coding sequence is TGTGCCAGCAGCTCCTCCCGGGACAGGGTTACAAATCAGCCCCAGCATTTT. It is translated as CASSSSRDRVTNQPQHF.

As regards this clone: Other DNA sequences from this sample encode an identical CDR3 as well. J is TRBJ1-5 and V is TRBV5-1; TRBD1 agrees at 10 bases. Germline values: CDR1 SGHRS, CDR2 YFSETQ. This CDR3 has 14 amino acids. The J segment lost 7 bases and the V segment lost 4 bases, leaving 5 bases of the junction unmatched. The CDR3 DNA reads TGCGCCAGCAGCCCGGGGACAGGGGAACAGCCCCAGCATTTT. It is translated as CASSPGTGEQPQHF.

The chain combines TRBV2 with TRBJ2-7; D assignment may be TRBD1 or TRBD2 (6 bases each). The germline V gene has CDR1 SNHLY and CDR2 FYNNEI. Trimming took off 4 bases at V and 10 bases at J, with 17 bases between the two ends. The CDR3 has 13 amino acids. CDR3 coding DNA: TGTGCCAGCAGTGGGGCCCCCGGGGGACAACAGTACTTC. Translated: CASSGAPGGQQYF.

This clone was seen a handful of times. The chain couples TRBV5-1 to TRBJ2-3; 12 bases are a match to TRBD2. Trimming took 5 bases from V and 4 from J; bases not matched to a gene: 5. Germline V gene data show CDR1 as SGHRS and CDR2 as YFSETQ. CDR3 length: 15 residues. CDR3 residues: CASRTSGGEADTQYF. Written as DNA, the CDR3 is TGCGCCAGCAGGACTAGCGGGGGAGAGGCAGATACGCAGTATTTT.

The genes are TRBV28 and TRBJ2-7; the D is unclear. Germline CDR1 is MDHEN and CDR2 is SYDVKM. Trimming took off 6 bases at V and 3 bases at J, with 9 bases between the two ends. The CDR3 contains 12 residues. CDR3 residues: CASSIGSYEQYF. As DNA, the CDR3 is TGTGCCAGCAGCATTGGTAGCTACGAGCAGTACTTC.

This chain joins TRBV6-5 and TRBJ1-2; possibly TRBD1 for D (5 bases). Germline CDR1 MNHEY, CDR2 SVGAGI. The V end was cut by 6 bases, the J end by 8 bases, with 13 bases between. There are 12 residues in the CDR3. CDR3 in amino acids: CASRQGNRGYTF. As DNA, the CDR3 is TGTGCCAGCAGGCAGGGTAATCGGGGCTACACCTTC.

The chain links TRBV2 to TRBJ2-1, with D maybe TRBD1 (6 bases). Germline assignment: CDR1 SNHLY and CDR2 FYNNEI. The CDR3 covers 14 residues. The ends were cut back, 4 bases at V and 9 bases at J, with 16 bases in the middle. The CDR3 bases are TGTGCCAGCAGTGGGGACACCCCTCTGGTTGAGCAGTTCTTC. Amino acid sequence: CASSGDTPLVEQFF.

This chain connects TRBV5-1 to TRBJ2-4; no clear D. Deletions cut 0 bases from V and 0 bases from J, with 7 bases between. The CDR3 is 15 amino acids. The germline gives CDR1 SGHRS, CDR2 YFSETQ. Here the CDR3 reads CASSLAPGAKNIQYF. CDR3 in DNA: TGCGCCAGCAGCTTGGCCCCAGGAGCCAAAAACATTCAGTACTTC.

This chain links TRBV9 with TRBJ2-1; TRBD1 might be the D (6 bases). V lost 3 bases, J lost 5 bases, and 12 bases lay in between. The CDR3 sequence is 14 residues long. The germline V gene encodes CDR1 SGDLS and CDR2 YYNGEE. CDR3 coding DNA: TGTGCCAGCAGCGCCTACAGGGAAGACAATGAGCAGTTCTTC. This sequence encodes CASSAYREDNEQFF.

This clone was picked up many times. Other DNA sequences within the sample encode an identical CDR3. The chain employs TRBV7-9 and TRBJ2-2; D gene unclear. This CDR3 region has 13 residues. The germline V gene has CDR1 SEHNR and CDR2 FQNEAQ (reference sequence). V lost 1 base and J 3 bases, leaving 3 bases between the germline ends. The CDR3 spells CASSLGYTGELFF. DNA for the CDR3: TGTGCCAGCAGCTTAGGTTACACCGGGGAGCTGTTTTTT.

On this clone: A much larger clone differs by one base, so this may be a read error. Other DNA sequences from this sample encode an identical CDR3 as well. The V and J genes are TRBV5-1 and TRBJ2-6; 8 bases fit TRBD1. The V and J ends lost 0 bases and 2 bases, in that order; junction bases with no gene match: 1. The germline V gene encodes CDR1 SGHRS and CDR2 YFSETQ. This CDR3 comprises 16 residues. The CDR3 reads CASSLETGAGANVLTF. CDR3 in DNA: TGCGCCAGCAGCTTGGAGACAGGGGCTGGGGCCAACGTCCTGACTTTC.

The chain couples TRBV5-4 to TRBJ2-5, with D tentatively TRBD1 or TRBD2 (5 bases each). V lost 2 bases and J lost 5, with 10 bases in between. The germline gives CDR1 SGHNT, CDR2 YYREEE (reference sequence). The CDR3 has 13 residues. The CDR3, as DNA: TGTGCCAGCAGCTTCCCGGGACGGGAGACCCAGTACTTC. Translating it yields CASSFPGRETQYF.

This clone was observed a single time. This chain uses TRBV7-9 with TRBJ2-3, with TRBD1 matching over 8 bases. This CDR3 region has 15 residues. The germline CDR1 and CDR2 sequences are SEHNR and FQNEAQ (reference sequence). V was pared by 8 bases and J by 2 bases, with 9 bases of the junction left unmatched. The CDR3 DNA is TGTGCCAGCCGACCGGGGACAGGATTCACAGATACGCAGTATTTT. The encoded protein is CASRPGTGFTDTQYF.